This TCR beta chain was documented in a study of T cell clonality in common variable immunodeficiency. The study, taken as a whole, reports: Links between repertoire features and CVID complications were heterogeneity-limited. CVID subjects showed higher TCRbeta clonality than healthy controls. In common variable immunodeficiency, TCR beta chains reportedly carried fewer deletions and N-nucleotide insertions.

The CVID group had roughly 16 females and about 29 males, mean age around 40. Only in-frame clones appear in the TCRdb table, and some are missing; sequencing was by immunoSEQ multiplex PCR. Singletons are absent from the sample, which has 25,000 to 35,000 clones. This clone was counted many times. No antigen is known for it. This TCR derives from a human donor with common variable immunodeficiency. The sample comprised peripheral blood mononuclear cells.

The chain's CDR3 is CSVEAGATSLNTGELFF. The CDR3 DNA, read in part, is TGCAGCGTTGAGGCAGGGGCAACCTCCCTTAACACCGGGGAG. The V gene is TRBV29-1, the J gene TRBJ2-2, with D possibly TRBD1 on 6 matching bases. The read halts 3 residues ahead of the CDR3 end, with the missing end drawn from the germline J gene. V gave up 3 bases and J gave up 2 bases, with 19 bases separating them. Per germline, CDR1 SQVTM and CDR2 ANQGSEA. The CDR3 has 17 amino acids.